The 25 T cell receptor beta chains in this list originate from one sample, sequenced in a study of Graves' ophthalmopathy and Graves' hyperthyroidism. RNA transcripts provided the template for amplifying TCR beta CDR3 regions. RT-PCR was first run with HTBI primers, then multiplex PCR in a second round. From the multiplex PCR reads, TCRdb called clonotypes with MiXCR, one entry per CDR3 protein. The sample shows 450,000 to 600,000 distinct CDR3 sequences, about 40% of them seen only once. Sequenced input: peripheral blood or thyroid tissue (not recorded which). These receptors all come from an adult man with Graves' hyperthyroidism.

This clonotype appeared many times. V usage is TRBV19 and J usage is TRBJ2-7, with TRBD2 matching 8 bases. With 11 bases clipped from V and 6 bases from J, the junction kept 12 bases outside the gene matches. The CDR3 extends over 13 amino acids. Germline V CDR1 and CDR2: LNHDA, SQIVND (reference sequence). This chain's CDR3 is CAAAGTRDSEQYF. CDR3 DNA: TGTGCCGCGGCCGGGACTAGAGATTCCGAGCAGTACTTC.

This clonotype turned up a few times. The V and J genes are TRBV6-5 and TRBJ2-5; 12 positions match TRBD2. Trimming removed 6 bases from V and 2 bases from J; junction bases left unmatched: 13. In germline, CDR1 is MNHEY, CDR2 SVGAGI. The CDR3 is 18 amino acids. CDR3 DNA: TGTGCCAGCAGCCTCTCTATTGGACTAGCGGGGACACAAGAGACCCAGTACTTC. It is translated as CASSLSIGLAGTQETQYF.

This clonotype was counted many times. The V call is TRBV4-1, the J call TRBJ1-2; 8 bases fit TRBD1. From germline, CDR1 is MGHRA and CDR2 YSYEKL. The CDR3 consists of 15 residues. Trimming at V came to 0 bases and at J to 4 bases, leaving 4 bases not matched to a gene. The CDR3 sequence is CASSQEPGQVYGYTF. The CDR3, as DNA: TGCGCCAGCAGCCAAGAACCGGGACAGGTCTATGGCTACACCTTC.

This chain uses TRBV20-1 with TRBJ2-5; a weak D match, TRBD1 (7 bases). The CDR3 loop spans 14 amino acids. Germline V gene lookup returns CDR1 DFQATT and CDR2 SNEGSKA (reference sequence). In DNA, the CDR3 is TGCAGCGCCTGGGACAGCGGACTACAAGAGACCCAGTACTTC. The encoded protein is CSAWDSGLQETQYF.

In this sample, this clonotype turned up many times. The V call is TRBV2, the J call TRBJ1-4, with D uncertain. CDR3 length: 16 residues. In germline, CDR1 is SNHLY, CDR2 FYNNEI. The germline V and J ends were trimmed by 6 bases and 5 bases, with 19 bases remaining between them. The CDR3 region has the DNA TGTGCCAGCAGCGCGATACTAGCAGGACGGAATGAAAAACTGTTTTTT. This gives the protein CASSAILAGRNEKLFF.

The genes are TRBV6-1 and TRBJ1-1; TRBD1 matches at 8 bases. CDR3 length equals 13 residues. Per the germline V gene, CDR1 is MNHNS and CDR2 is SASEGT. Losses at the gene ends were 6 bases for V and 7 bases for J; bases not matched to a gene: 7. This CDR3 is CASRPGTGVEAFF. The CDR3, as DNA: TGTGCCAGCAGGCCCGGGACAGGAGTTGAAGCTTTCTTT.

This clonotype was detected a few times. CDR3 DNA: TGTGCCAGCAGCGGAGGAAGCGGGGCCGGGGAGCTGTTTTTT. Amino acids: CASSGGSGAGELFF. V is TRBV9 and J is TRBJ2-2; 7 bases align to TRBD2. The V and J ends lost 3 bases and 6 bases, in that order; junction bases with no gene match: 5. CDR3 length equals 14 residues. Germline V CDR1 and CDR2: SGDLS, YYNGEE.

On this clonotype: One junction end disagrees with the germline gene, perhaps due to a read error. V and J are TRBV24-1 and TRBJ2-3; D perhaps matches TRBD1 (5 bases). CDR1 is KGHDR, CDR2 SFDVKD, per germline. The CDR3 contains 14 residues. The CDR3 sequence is CATTSSRPTGTQYF. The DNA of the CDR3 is TGTGCCACCACCAGCAGTCGACCCACAGGTACGCAGTATTTT.

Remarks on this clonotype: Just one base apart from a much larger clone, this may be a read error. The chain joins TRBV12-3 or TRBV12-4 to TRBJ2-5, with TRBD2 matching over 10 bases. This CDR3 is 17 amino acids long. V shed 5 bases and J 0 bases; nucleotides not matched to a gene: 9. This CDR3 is CASSPGNSGGYQETQYF. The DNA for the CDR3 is TGTGCCAGCAGTCCTGGGAATAGCGGGGGGTACCAAGAGACCCAGTACTTC.

The CDR3 loop is CASSEVYLAGQVLREQYF. In DNA form, the CDR3 reads TGTGCCAGCAGTGAAGTCTACCTAGCGGGACAGGTATTACGCGAGCAGTACTTC. The chain combines TRBV2 with TRBJ2-7; tentatively, D is TRBD2 (9 bases). The V gene's germline CDR1 is SNHLY and CDR2 FYNNEI. Trimming removed 1 base from V and 6 bases from J, with 25 bases in between. CDR3 length: 18 residues.

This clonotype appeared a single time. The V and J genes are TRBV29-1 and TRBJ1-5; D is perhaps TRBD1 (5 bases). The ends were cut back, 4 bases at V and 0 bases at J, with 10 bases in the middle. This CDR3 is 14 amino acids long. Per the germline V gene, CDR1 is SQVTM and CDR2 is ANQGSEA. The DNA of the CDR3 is TGCAGCGTTGCCGCAGGACATAGCAATCAGCCCCAGCATTTT. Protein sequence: CSVAAGHSNQPQHF.

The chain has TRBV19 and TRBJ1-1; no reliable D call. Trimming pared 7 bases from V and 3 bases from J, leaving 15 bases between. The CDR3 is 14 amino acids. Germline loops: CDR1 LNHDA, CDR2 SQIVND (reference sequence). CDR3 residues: CASNPGILDTEAFF. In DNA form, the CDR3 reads TGTGCCAGTAATCCCGGGATTCTTGACACTGAAGCTTTCTTT.

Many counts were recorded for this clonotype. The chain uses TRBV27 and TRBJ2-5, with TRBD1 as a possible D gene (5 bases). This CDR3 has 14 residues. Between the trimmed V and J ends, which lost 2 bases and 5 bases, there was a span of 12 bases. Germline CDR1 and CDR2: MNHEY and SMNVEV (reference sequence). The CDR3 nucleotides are TGTGCCAGCAGTTTAGGGTTCAGGGATGAGACCCAGTACTTC. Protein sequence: CASSLGFRDETQYF.

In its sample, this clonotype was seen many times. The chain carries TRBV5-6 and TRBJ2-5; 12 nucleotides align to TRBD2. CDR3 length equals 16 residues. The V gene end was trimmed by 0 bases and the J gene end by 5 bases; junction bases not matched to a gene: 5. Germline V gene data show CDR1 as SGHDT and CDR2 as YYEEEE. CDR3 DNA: TGTGCCAGCAGCTTGGTACTAGCGGGAGGCCGGGAGACCCAGTACTTC. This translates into CASSLVLAGGRETQYF.

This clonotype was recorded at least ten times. For the CDR3, the DNA is TGTGCCAGCAGCCTGCCCTTCTCTGGAAACACCATATATTTT. Its protein product is CASSLPFSGNTIYF. V and J are TRBV7-9 and TRBJ1-3; D gene unclear. CDR3 size: 14 residues. Per germline, CDR1 SEHNR and CDR2 FQNEAQ (reference sequence). V was trimmed by 5 bases and J by 0 bases, leaving 8 bases between them.

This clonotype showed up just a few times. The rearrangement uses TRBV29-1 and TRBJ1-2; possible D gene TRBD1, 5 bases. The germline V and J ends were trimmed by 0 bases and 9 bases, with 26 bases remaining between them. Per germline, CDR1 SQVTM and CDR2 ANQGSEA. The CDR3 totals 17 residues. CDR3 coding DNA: TGCAGCGTTGAAGATCCGGGGGGAGGCGTGATATGGGATAGCTACACCTTC. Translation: CSVEDPGGGVIWDSYTF. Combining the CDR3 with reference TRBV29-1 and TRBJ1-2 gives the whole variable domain SAVISQKPSRDICQRGTSLTIQCQVDSQVTMMFWYRQQPGQSLTLIATANQGSEATYESGFVIDKFPISRPNLTFSTLTVSNMSPEDSSIYLCSVEDPGGGVIWDSYTFGSGTRLTVV.

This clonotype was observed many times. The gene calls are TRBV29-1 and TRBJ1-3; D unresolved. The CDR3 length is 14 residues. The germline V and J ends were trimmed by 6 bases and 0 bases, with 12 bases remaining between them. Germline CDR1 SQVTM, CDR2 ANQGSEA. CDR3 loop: CSVGDILSGNTIYF. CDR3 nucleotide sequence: TGCAGCGTGGGAGACATCCTCTCTGGAAACACCATATATTTT.

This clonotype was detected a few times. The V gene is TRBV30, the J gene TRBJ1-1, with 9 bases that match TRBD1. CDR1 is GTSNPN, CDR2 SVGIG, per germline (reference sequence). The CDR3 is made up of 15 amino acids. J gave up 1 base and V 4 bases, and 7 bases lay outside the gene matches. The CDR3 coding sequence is TGTGCCTGGAAGTTGGGGACAGGGACGAACACTGAAGCTTTCTTT. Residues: CAWKLGTGTNTEAFF.

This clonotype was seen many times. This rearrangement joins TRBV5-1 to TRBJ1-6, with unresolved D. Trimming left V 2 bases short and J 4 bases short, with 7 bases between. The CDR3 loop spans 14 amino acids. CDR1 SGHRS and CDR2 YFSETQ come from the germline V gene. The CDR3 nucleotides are TGCGCCAGCAGCTTCGGCGTATATAATTCACCCCTCCACTTT. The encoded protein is CASSFGVYNSPLHF.

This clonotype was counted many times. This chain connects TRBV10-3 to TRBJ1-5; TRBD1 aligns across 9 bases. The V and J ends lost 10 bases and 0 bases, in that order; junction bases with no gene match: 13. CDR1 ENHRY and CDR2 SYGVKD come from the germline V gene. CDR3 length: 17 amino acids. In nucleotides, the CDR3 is TGTGCCAACTTGGGACAGGGAGTCGGTGATAGCAATCAGCCCCAGCATTTT. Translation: CANLGQGVGDSNQPQHF.

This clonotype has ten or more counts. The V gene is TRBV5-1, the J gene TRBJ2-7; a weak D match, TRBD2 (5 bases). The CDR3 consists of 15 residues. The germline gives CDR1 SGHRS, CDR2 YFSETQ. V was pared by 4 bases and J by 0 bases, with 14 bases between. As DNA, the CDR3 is TGCGCCAGCAGCGACACGGGAAGCGGCTCCTACGAGCAGTACTTC. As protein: CASSDTGSGSYEQYF.

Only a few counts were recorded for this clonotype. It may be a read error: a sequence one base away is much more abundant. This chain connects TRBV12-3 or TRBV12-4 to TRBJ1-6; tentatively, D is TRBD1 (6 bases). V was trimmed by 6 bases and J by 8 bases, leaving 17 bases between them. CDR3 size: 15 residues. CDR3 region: CASSQTVGTHSPLHF. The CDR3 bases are TGTGCCAGCAGCCAAACGGTAGGGACACATTCACCCCTCCACTTT.

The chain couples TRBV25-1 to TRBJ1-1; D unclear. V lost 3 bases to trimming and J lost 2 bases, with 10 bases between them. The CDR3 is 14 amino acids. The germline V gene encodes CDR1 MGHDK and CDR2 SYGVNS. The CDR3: CASSEPEFNTEAFF. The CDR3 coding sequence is TGTGCCAGCAGTGAGCCAGAATTTAACACTGAAGCTTTCTTT.

CDR3 in amino acids: CASSLGGALHQPQHF. CDR3 nucleotide sequence: TGCGCCAGCAGCTTGGGGGGGGCTTTGCATCAGCCCCAGCATTTT. This chain uses TRBV5-1 with TRBJ1-5, with a possible D match to TRBD1 (6 bases). Germline V lookup: CDR1 SGHRS, CDR2 YFSETQ. The V gene lost 0 bases and the J gene lost 5 bases, with 12 bases spanning the gap. There are 15 residues in the CDR3.

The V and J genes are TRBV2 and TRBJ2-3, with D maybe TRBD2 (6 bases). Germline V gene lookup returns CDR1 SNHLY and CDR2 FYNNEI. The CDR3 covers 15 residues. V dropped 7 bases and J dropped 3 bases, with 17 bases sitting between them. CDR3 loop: CASKEGDFLTDTQYF. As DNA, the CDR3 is TGTGCCAGCAAGGAAGGGGACTTCTTAACAGATACGCAGTATTTT.